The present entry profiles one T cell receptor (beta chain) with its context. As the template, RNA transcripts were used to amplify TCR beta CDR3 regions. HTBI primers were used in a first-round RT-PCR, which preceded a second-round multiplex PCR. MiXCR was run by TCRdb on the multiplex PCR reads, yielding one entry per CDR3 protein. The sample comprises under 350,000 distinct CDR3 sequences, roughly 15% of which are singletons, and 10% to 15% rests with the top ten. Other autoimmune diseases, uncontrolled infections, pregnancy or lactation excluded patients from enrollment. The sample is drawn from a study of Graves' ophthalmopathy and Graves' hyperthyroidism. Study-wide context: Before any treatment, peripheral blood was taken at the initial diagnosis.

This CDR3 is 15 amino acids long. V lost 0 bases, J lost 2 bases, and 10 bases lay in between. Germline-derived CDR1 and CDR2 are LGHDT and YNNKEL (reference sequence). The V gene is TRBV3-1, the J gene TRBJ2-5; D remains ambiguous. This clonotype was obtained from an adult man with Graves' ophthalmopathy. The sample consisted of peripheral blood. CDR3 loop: CASSQDFEQQETQYF. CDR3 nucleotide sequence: TGTGCCAGCAGCCAAGATTTCGAGCAACAAGAGACCCAGTACTTC.